Shown below are 10 T cell receptor beta chains from a single sample sequenced in a study of TIL therapy for anti-PD-1-resistant metastatic lung cancer. Described time point: pre-treatment sample, taken before nivolumab and TIL therapy. This was the immunoSEQ v3 assay. Assay used: immunoSEQ multiplex PCR; TCRdb lists only in-frame clones, some missing. The repertoire holds 45,000 to 60,000 clones, with 70% to 85% as singletons. The sequencing here drew on blood, taken at baseline. These receptor sequences come from a woman aged 30 to 85 with non-small cell lung cancer.

The rearrangement links TRBV7-8 to TRBJ2-1, with TRBD2 identical over 9 bases. V trimming: 1 base; J trimming: 4 bases; junction bases outside the gene matches: 8. The CDR3 is 17 amino acids. Germline-derived CDR1 and CDR2 are SGHVS and FQNEAQ. The CDR3 loop is CASSLDGGRAVYNEQFF. The CDR3 nucleotides are TGTGCCAGCAGCTTAGACGGCGGGAGGGCCGTATACAATGAGCAGTTCTTC.

Notes on this clone: A junction end diverges from the germline sequence, so it may reflect a read error. The chain links TRBV5-4 to TRBJ2-3; D possibly corresponds to TRBD1 (5 bases). Germline CDR1 reads SGHNT; CDR2 reads YYREEE (reference sequence). This CDR3 has 14 amino acids. The CDR3 here is CASSLSQAGDTQYF. The CDR3 DNA follows: TGCGCCAGCAGCCTCTCTCAAGCAGGGGATACGCAGTATTTT.

DNA for the CDR3: TGTGCCAGCAGCTCCTGGGCCACTATCAATGAGCAGTTCTTC. Translating gives CASSSWATINEQFF. The rearrangement links TRBV7-9 to TRBJ2-1; D unclear. The V and J ends lost 4 bases and 6 bases respectively, with 13 bases between them. The CDR3 length is 14 residues. Per germline, CDR1 SEHNR and CDR2 FQNEAQ (reference sequence).

The rearrangement uses TRBV29-1 and TRBJ1-4; 7 bases are a match to TRBD1. Germline trimming cut 3 bases from V and 8 bases from J; bases unmatched to any gene: 6. From germline, CDR1 is SQVTM and CDR2 ANQGSEA. The CDR3 runs 13 residues. The CDR3 DNA is TGCAGCGTTGAGGACAGGTCGCGGGAAAAACTGTTTTTT. Protein product: CSVEDRSREKLFF.

This clone was detected a few times. The V and J genes are TRBV5-1 and TRBJ1-1; D perhaps matches TRBD1 (6 bases). V lost 2 bases and J lost 4, with 12 bases in between. In germline, CDR1 is SGHRS, CDR2 YFSETQ. This CDR3 contains 14 residues. CDR3 amino acids: CASSFWGLGTEAFF. The CDR3 DNA is TGCGCCAGCAGCTTCTGGGGGCTGGGCACTGAAGCTTTCTTT.

The genes are TRBV29-1 and TRBJ2-3, with 7 bases aligning to TRBD1. With V trimmed by 0 bases and J by 5 bases, 8 bases remained unmatched. Germline loops: CDR1 SQVTM, CDR2 ANQGSEA. The CDR3 covers 15 residues. DNA of the CDR3: TGCAGCGTTGAAGATCCCGGGACAGCTCAAGATACGCAGTATTTT. Its protein product is CSVEDPGTAQDTQYF.

The V gene is TRBV14, the J gene TRBJ2-5; D is unclear. The CDR3 covers 15 residues. V dropped 4 bases and J dropped 7 bases, with 19 bases sitting between them. The V gene's germline CDR1 is SGHDN and CDR2 FVKESK. The DNA for the CDR3 is TGTGCCAGCAGCCGGTTACTACCACCTGAGGCGACCCAGTACTTC. It specifies CASSRLLPPEATQYF. Combining the CDR3 with reference TRBV14 and TRBJ2-5 gives the whole variable domain EAGVTQFPSHSVIEKGQTVTLRCDPISGHDNLYWYRRVMGKEIKFLLHFVKESKQDESGMPNNRFLAERTGGTYSTLKVQPAELEDSGVYFCASSRLLPPEATQYFGPGTRLLVL.

The chain carries TRBV2 and TRBJ1-4; TRBD1 agrees at 7 bases. CDR3 length equals 14 residues. V lost 3 bases, J lost 3 bases, and 1 base stayed unmatched. Germline CDR1 reads SNHLY; CDR2 reads FYNNEI. The CDR3 is CASSDQGANEKLFF. CDR3 nucleotides: TGTGCCAGCAGTGATCAGGGGGCTAATGAAAAACTGTTTTTT.

CDR3 region: CASSQDTNRAWEQYF. The CDR3 DNA follows: TGCGCCAGCAGCCAAGATACGAACAGGGCGTGGGAGCAGTACTTC. The J gene is TRBJ2-5, the V gene TRBV4-3, with D perhaps matching TRBD1 (6 bases). The CDR3 is 15 amino acids. Germline-derived CDR1 and CDR2 are LGHNA and YSLEER. V lost 0 bases, J lost 11 bases, and 19 bases lay in between.

The rearrangement joins TRBV6-5 to TRBJ2-5; no definite D call. The assigned J gene may be wrong: the sequence end matches TRBJ2-7 better. The germline V gene has CDR1 MNHEY and CDR2 SVGAGI. The CDR3 runs to 11 residues. The CDR3 sequence: CASSLGYEQYF. The CDR3 bases are TGTGCCAGCAGTCTTGGGTACGAGCAGTACTTC.